This T cell receptor (beta chain) was found in a study of cytomegalovirus exposure and HLA in healthy donors. About the research overall: Within the Caucasian-associated ancestry cluster were around 81% of the roughly 400 genotyped donors.

60 Vbeta and 13 Jbeta primers were used in PCR. Measured with immunoSEQ multiplex PCR; TCRdb has only the in-frame clones, and not every one. The sample contains more than 90,000 clones, approximately 81% of which appear only once. The CDR3 runs to 13 residues. The V and J ends lost 2 bases and 5 bases respectively, with 10 bases between them. Germline CDR1 reads SEHNR; CDR2 reads FQNEAQ (reference sequence). The chain recombines TRBV7-9 with TRBJ2-7; D may be TRBD1 (5 bases). Specimen: PBMCs. The TCR comes from a woman in her 40s in good health and CMV-seropositive. As DNA, the CDR3 is TGTGCCAGCAGCTTAATATCCAGGGACGAGCAGTACTTC. Encoded protein: CASSLISRDEQYF.